A single sample is the source of the 2 T cell receptor beta chains below, sequenced in a study of T cells in Graves' hyperthyroidism and ophthalmopathy. Amplification yielded TCR beta CDR3 regions, with RNA transcripts as the source. Researchers ran a first-round RT-PCR on the TCR CDR3 using the HTBI primer set. Via MiXCR, TCRdb re-called the multiplex PCR reads, giving one row per CDR3 protein. The sample includes 400,000 to 500,000 distinct CDR3 sequences, about 15% of them seen just once. The sequencing sample was made of blood. The receptors stem from a man aged 18-30 years with Graves' ophthalmopathy.

A single count supports this clonotype. A read error may explain this, as a much larger clone is one base away. The chain couples TRBV5-1 to TRBJ2-3; 8 bases fit TRBD2. This CDR3 is built from 14 residues. Unmatched junction bases numbered 3, after V lost 2 bases and J lost 4 bases. Germline CDR1 is SGHRS and CDR2 is YFSETQ. CDR3 nucleotides: TGCGCCAGCAGCTTTAGCGGGGACGCAGATACGCAGTATTTT. Amino acid sequence: CASSFSGDADTQYF. Full variable domain (rest looked up from reference TRBV5-1 and TRBJ2-3): KAGVTQTPRYLIKTRGQQVTLSCSPISGHRSVSWYQQTPGQGLQFLFEYFSETQRNKGNFPGRFSGRQFSNSRSEMNVSTLELGDSALYLCASSFSGDADTQYFGPGTRLTVL.

This clonotype was seen many times. J is TRBJ2-1 and V is TRBV20-1; tentatively, D is TRBD2 (6 bases). Deletions cut 0 bases from V and 9 bases from J, with 18 bases between. The germline CDR1 and CDR2 sequences are DFQATT and SNEGSKA (reference sequence). The CDR3 contains 15 residues. The CDR3 spells CSARDLRDQAGEQFF. The CDR3 bases are TGCAGTGCTAGAGACCTCAGGGACCAAGCGGGTGAGCAGTTCTTC.